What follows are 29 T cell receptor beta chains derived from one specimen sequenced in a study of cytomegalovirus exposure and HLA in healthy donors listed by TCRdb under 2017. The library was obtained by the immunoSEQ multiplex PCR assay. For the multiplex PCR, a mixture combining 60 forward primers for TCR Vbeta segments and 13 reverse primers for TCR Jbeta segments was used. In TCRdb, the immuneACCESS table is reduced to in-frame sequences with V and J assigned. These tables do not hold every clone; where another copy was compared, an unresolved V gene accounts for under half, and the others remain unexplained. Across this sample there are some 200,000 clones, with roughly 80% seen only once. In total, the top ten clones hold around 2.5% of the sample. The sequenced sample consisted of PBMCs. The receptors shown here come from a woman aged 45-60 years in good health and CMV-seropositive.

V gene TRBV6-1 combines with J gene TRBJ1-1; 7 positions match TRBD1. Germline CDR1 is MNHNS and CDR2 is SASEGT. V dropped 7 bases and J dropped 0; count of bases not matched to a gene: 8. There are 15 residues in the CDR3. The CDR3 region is CASTPTGSLNTEAFF. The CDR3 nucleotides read TGTGCCAGCACTCCGACAGGGTCCCTGAACACTGAAGCTTTCTTT.

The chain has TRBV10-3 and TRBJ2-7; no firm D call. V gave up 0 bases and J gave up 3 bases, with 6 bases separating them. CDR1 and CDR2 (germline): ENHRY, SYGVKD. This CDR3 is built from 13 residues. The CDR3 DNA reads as TGTGCCATCAGTGAGTCGCTCAGCTACGAGCAGTACTTC. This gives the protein CAISESLSYEQYF.

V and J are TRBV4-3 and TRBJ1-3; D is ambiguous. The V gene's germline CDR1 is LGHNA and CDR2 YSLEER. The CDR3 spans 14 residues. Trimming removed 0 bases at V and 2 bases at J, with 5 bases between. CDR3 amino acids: CASSQEAAGNTIYF. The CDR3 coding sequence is TGCGCCAGCAGCCAAGAGGCCGCTGGAAACACCATATATTTT.

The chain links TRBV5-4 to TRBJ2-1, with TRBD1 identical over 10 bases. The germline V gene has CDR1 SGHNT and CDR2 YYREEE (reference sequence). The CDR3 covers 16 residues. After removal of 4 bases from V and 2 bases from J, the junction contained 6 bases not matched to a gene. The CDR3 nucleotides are TGTGCCAGCAGCGCATCCGGGACAGGGGCCTACAATGAGCAGTTCTTC. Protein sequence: CASSASGTGAYNEQFF.

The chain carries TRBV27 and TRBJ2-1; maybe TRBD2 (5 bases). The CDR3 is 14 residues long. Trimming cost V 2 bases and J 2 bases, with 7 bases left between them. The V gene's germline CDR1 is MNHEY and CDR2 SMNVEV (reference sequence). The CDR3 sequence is CASSLEGPYNEQFF. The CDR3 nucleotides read TGTGCCAGCAGTTTAGAGGGTCCCTACAATGAGCAGTTCTTC.

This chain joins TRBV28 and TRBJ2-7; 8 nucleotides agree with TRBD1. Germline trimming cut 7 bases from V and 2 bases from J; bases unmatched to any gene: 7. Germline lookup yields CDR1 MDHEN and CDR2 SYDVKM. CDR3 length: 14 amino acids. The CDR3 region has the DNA TGTGCCAGCACCGAAGCGGACAGGGCCTACGAGCAGTACTTC. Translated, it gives CASTEADRAYEQYF. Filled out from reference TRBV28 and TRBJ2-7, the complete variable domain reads DVKVTQSSRYLVKRTGEKVFLECVQDMDHENMFWYRQDPGLGLRLIYFSYDVKMKEKGDIPEGYSVSREKKERFSLILESASTNQTSMYLCASTEADRAYEQYFGPGTRLTVT.

This chain's CDR3 is CASSEGQGLGYTF. The DNA of the CDR3 is TGTGCCAGCAGTGAGGGACAGGGGTTAGGCTACACCTTC. The V gene is TRBV2, the J gene TRBJ1-2; 10 bases are a match to TRBD1. CDR3 length: 13 amino acids. Germline assignment: CDR1 SNHLY and CDR2 FYNNEI. J lost 8 bases, V lost 3 bases, and 3 bases had no gene match.

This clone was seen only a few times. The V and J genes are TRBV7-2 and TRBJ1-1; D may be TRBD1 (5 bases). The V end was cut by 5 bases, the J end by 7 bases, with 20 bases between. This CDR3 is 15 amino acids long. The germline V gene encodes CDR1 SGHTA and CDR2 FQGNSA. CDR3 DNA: TGTGCCAGCAGCCAAAACCTCCAGGGTCTTGGTGAAGCTTTCTTT. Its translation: CASSQNLQGLGEAFF.

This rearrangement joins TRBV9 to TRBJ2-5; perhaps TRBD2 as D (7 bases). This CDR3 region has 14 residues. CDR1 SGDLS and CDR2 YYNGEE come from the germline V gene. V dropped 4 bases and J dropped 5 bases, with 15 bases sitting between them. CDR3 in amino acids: CASSPRGTMETQYF. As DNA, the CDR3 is TGTGCCAGCAGCCCGAGGGGGACTATGGAGACCCAGTACTTC.

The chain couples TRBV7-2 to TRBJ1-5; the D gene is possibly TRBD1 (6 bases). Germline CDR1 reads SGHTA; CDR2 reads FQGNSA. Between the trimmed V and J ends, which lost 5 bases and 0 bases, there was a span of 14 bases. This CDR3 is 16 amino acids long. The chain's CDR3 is CASSVPGVSSNQPQHF. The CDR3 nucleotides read TGTGCCAGCAGCGTCCCAGGGGTTAGTAGCAATCAGCCCCAGCATTTT.

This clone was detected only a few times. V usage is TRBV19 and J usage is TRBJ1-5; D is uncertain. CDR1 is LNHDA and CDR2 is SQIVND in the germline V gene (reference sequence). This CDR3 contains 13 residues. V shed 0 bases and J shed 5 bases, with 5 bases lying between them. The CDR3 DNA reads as TGTGCCAGTAGTATAGACCTCTATCAGCCCCAGCATTTT. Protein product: CASSIDLYQPQHF.

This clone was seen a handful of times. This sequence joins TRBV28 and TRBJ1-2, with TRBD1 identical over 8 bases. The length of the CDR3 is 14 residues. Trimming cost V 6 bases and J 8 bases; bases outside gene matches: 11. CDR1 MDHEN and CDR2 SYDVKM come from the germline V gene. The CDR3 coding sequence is TGTGCCAGCAGAGTCAGGGGGCAAAGTGAGGGCTACACCTTC. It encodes CASRVRGQSEGYTF.

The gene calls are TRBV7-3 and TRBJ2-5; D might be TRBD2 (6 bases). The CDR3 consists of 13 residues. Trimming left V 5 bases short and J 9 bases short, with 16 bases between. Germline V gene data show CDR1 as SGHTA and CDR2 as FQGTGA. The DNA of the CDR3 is TGTGCCAGCAGCCTTCAACTAGCCGATCCCCAGTACTTC. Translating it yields CASSLQLADPQYF.

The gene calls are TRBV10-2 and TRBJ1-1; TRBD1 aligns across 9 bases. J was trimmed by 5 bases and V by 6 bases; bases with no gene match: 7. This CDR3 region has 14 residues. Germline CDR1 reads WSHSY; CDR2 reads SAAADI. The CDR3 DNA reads TGCGCCAGCAGGCGGACAGGGGATTGGACTGAAGCTTTCTTT. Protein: CASRRTGDWTEAFF.

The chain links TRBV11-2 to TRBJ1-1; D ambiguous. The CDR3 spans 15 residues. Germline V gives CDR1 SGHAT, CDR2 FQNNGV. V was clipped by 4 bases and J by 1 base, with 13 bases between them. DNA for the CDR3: TGTGCCAGCAGCTCTAAACTCCCCGGGAACACTGAAGCTTTCTTT. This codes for CASSSKLPGNTEAFF.

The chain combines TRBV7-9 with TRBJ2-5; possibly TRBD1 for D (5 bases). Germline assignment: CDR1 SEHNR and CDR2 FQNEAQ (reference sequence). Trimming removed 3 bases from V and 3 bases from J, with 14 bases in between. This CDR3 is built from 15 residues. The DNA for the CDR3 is TGTGCCAGCAGCTTGTTGCAGGGTGGTAAAGAGACCCAGTACTTC. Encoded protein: CASSLLQGGKETQYF. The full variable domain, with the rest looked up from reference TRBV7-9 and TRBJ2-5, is DTGVSQNPRHKITKRGQNVTFRCDPISEHNRLYWYRQTLGQGPEFLTYFQNEAQLEKSRLLSDRFSAERPKGSFSTLEIQRTEQGDSAMYLCASSLLQGGKETQYFGPGTRLLVL.

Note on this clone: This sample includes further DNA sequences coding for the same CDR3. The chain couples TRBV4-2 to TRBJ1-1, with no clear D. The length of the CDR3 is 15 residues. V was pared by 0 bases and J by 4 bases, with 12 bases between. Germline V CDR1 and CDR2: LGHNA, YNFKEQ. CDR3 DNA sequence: TGTGCCAGCAGCCAAGATACGGGGATCGGCACTGAAGCTTTCTTT. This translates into CASSQDTGIGTEAFF.

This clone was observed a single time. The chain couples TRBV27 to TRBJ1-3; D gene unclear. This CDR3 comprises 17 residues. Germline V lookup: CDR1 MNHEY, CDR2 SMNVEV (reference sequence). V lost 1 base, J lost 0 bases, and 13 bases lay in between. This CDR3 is CASSLFRRESSGNTIYF. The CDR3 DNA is TGTGCCAGCAGTTTATTTAGGAGGGAAAGCTCTGGAAACACCATATATTTT.

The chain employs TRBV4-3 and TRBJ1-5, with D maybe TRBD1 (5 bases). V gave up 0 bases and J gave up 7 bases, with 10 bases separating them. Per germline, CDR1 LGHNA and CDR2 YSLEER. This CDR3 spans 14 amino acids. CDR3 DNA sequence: TGCGCCAGCAGCCAAGACGGGGGGAGGCAGCCCCAGCATTTT. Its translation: CASSQDGGRQPQHF.

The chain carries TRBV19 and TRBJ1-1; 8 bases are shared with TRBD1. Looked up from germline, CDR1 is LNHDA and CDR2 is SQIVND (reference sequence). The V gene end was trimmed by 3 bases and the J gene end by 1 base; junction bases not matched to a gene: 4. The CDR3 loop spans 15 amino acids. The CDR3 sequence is CASSISGGPNTEAFF. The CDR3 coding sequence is TGTGCCAGTAGTATCTCAGGGGGCCCGAACACTGAAGCTTTCTTT.

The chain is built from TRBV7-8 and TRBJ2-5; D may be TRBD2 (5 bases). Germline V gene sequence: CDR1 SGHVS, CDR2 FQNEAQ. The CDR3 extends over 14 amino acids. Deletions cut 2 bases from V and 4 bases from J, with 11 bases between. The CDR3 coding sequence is TGTGCCAGCAGCTTAATTGAGCGGAGAGAGACCCAGTACTTC. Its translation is CASSLIERRETQYF.

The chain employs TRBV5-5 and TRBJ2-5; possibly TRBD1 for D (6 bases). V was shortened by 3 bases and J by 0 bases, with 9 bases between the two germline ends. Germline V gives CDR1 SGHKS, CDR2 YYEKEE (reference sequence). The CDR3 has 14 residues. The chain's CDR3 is CASSSDRNQETQYF. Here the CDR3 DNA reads TGTGCCAGCAGCTCGGACAGAAACCAAGAGACCCAGTACTTC.

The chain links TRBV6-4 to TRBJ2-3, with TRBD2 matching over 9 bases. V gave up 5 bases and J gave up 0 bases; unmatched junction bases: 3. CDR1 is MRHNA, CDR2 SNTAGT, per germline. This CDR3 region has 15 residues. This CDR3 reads CASSIAGASTDTQYF. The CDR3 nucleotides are TGTGCCAGCAGTATAGCGGGAGCTAGCACAGATACGCAGTATTTT.

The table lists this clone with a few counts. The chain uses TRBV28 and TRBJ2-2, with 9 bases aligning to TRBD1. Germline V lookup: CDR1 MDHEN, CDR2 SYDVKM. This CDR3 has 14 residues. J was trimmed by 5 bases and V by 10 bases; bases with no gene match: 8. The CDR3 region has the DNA TGTGCCACCCAAACAGGGGGCCAAACCGGGGAGCTGTTTTTT. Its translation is CATQTGGQTGELFF.

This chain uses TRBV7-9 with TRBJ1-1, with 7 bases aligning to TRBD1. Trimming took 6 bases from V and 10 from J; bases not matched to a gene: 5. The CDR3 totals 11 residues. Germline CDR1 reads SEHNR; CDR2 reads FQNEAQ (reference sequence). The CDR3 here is CASRRQGGAFF. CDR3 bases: TGTGCCAGCAGAAGACAGGGTGGAGCTTTCTTT.

DNA of the CDR3: TGTGCCAGCAGCTTCACAGGGTATGGGGCCAACGTCCTGACTTTC. This sequence encodes CASSFTGYGANVLTF. The rearrangement joins TRBV7-3 to TRBJ2-6, with D tentatively TRBD1 (6 bases). Germline V gene data show CDR1 as SGHTA and CDR2 as FQGTGA. The V end was cut by 3 bases, the J end by 3 bases, with 9 bases between. The CDR3 loop spans 15 amino acids.

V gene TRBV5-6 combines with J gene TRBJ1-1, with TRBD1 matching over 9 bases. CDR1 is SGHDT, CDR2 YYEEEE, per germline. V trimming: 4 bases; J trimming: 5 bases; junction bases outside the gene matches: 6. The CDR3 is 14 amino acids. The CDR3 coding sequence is TGTGCCAGCAGCATACAGGGGGCCGGAACTGAAGCTTTCTTT. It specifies CASSIQGAGTEAFF.

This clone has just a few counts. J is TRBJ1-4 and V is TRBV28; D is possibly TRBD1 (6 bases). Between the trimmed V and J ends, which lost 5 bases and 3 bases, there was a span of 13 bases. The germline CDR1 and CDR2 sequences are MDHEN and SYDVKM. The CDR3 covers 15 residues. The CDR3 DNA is TGTGCCAGCAGTACCACAGGGAAAGCTAATGAAAAACTGTTTTTT. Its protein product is CASSTTGKANEKLFF.

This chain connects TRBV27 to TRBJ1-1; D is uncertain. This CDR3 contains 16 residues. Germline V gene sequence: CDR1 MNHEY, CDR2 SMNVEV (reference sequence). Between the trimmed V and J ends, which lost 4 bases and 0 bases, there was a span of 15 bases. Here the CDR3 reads CASSSSRKQMNTEAFF. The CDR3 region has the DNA TGTGCCAGCAGTTCCTCCCGAAAGCAAATGAACACTGAAGCTTTCTTT.